A single sample gave rise to the 7 T cell receptor beta chains below, sequenced in a study of OX40 agonist ivuxolimab in advanced cancers. TCRdb's table, derived via immunoSEQ multiplex PCR, lists solely in-frame clones and lacks some. The sample records more than 100,000 clones, around 91% being singletons. The sequencing here drew on CD4+ or CD8+ T cells sorted from blood, taken in a trial of the OX40 agonist ivuxolimab. The receptors here all came from an adult with an advanced solid tumor such as melanoma, head and neck, liver or kidney cancer.

The chain carries TRBV7-2 and TRBJ1-5; unclear D gene. Trimming left V 3 bases short and J 4 bases short, with 7 bases between. The CDR3 spans 13 residues. Germline CDR1 SGHTA, CDR2 FQGNSA. CDR3 sequence (DNA): TGTGCCAGCAGCTTTGGGCAAAATCAGCCCCAGCATTTT. Protein: CASSFGQNQPQHF.

The chain combines TRBV12-1 with TRBJ1-1. TRBV12-1 is assigned pseudogene status. This CDR3 is 14 amino acids long. The DNA for the CDR3 is TGTGCCAGCAGCTTTGGGGTGGAGGACACTGAAGCTTTCTTT. Residues: CASSFGVEDTEAFF.

V gene TRBV4-1 combines with J gene TRBJ1-1; tentatively, D is TRBD1 (6 bases). V lost 2 bases and J lost 0, with 16 bases in between. This CDR3 has 17 amino acids. Germline CDR1 and CDR2: MGHRA and YSYEKL. CDR3 in amino acids: CASSQSGTTSMNTEAFF. For the CDR3, the DNA is TGCGCCAGCAGCCAATCCGGGACAACCAGCATGAACACTGAAGCTTTCTTT.

CDR3 DNA: TGTGCCAGTAGTCCCCGACACTACACCGGGGAGCTGTTTTTT. Translating gives CASSPRHYTGELFF. V gene TRBV19 combines with J gene TRBJ2-2; D gene uncertain. The CDR3 extends over 14 amino acids. The V end lost 5 bases, the J end lost 3 bases, and 10 bases lay between the germline ends. Per germline, CDR1 LNHDA and CDR2 SQIVND (reference sequence).

This sequence joins TRBV5-4 and TRBJ1-4; D is undetermined. The CDR3 runs 16 residues. Germline CDR1 and CDR2: SGHNT and YYREEE (reference sequence). Trimming removed 0 bases from V and 0 bases from J, with 9 bases in between. CDR3 loop: CASSLGGVATNEKLFF. The CDR3 nucleotides are TGTGCCAGCAGCTTGGGCGGGGTAGCAACTAATGAAAAACTGTTTTTT.

This clone was observed a single time. The chain carries TRBV7-9 and TRBJ1-2, with 9 positions matching TRBD1. Germline CDR1 and CDR2: SEHNR and FQNEAQ (reference sequence). This CDR3 has 17 residues. V lost 3 bases to trimming and J lost 7 bases; unmatched junction nucleotides: 15. The CDR3 DNA is TGTGCCAGCAGCTTCTACGGAGGAGAACAGGGGGCAGGTGGCTACACCTTC. Its protein product is CASSFYGGEQGAGGYTF.

The chain links TRBV30 to TRBJ2-5; the match to TRBD1 covers 10 bases. Trimming removed 2 bases from V and 3 bases from J; junction bases left unmatched: 9. This CDR3 has 16 amino acids. Germline CDR1 is GTSNPN and CDR2 is SVGIG (reference sequence). This chain's CDR3 is CAWSFQDRGLEETQYF. The CDR3 DNA is TGTGCCTGGAGTTTCCAAGACAGGGGGCTCGAAGAGACCCAGTACTTC.